This entry lists 4 T cell receptor beta chains sequenced from one sample in a study of T cell repertoires in cytomegalovirus infection. Their antigens are not known. TCRdb passed the reads through MiXCR, listing each CDR3 protein once. This sample has 550,000 to 700,000 distinct CDR3 sequences, with roughly 43% found just once. Sequencing used cultured PBMCs, obtained from culture after CMV antigen stimulation. Every receptor here comes from a human donor in good health (CMV status not recorded). Some clones in this sample may be carry-over from other donors' samples.

The chain is built from TRBV7-9 and TRBJ2-1; D may correspond to TRBD1 or TRBD2 (5 bases each). CDR1 is SEHNR, CDR2 FQNEAQ, per germline (reference sequence). The ends were cut back, 3 bases at V and 6 bases at J, with 12 bases in the middle. The CDR3 spans 14 residues. The CDR3 bases are TGTGCCAGCAGCTTTGGCCGGGACCTCAATGAGCAGTTCTTC. Encoded protein: CASSFGRDLNEQFF.

This clonotype was recorded a few times. This chain joins TRBV7-6 and TRBJ1-2, with TRBD1 identical over 7 bases. The germline V gene has CDR1 SGHVS and CDR2 FNYEAQ. J was trimmed by 6 bases and V by 5 bases; bases with no gene match: 9. CDR3 length: 14 residues. CDR3 DNA: TGTGCCAGCAGCGCATACAGGGGCAGCCATGGCTACACCTTC. Its translation: CASSAYRGSHGYTF.

To note about this clonotype: An end of the junction differs from the germline gene, which may be a read error. The chain combines TRBV20-1 with TRBJ2-5; D possibly corresponds to TRBD2 (5 bases). This CDR3 has 13 residues. Germline V gene lookup returns CDR1 DFQATT and CDR2 SNEGSKA (reference sequence). CDR3 loop: CSAREGVQETQYF. The CDR3 DNA reads TGCAGTGCTCGAGAGGGAGTACAGGAGACCCAGTACTTC.

Notes on this clonotype: A clone one base away is much larger, so this may be a read error. This rearrangement joins TRBV7-2 to TRBJ2-1; TRBD2 aligns across 10 bases. Germline CDR1 is SGHTA and CDR2 is FQGNSA. CDR3 size: 15 residues. The CDR3 sequence is CASCFLSGRGNEQFF. CDR3 bases: TGTGCCAGCTGCTTCCTGAGCGGGAGGGGCAATGAGCAGTTCTTC.